This TCR beta chain was documented in a study of Ad26.COV2.S vaccination and SARS-CoV-2 variants (dated by TCRdb to 2020 to 2023). Looking at the study overall: Donors in the vaccine arm were drawn from COV1001, a phase I-IIa trial of Ad26.COV2.S in healthy adults that was multicentre, randomized, double-blind and placebo-controlled. Ad26.COV2.S was administered intramuscularly at 5 x 10^10 or 1 x 10^11 viral particles, either as a single shot or as two shots given 56 days apart. TCRbeta repertoire sequencing served as the tool for gauging how specific and how broad the SARS-CoV-2-reactive T cell receptors were following Ad26.COV2.S vaccination. A total of 32 samples were included in the TCR-sequenced set, comprising around 19 Ad26.COV2.S vaccine recipients, 5 placebo recipients and 8 SARS-CoV-2 convalescent individuals. Trial participants were randomized into five groups of five, in which low-dose or high-dose Ad26.COV2.S was given once or twice, or placebo was given on both occasions. Investigators did not know the trial group allocation while performing experiments and assessing outcomes.

The immunoSEQ Assay was the method used to sequence TCRbeta CDR3 regions. After extraction, genomic DNA underwent amplification by bias-controlled multiplex PCR, followed by high-throughput sequencing. On the authors' methods: To quantify the absolute abundance of every unique TCRbeta CDR3 region, sequences were collapsed and filtered. Usable DNA was measured by amplifying reference genes present in all nucleated cells, and TCRbeta template counts were normalized to that usable DNA to estimate T cell fraction. Repertoire TCRs were annotated as SARS-CoV-2-specific by exact matching of V gene, CDR3 amino acid sequence and J gene to a known reactive TCR set. The reference SARS-CoV-2 TCR set was derived from MIRA and filtered for enrichment in COVID-19-positive ImmuneCODE repertoires, a step that removed public or cross-reactive TCRs. Drawing on the MIRA antigens, annotated TCRs were analysed further at the level of specific ORF or position within ORF. Breadth was defined as annotated unique rearrangements over total unique productive rearrangements; depth was the summed frequency of those rearrangements. Two-sided Wilcoxon rank-sum tests were applied when comparing TCR breadth between groups. Sourced from immuneACCESS, this table was stored by TCRdb with only in-frame sequences that have V and J called. A share of the clones is absent; for the studies checked, an unresolved V gene accounts for under half, and the remainder has no known explanation. The V and J calls and the clone size are those of that table, but D and trimming were determined from the DNA. A total of hundreds of thousands of clones appear in this sample, 80% to 90% of them only once. Of the sample, approximately 5% is held by the ten largest clones.

Sequences SEHNR (CDR1) and FQNEAQ (CDR2) are obtained from the germline V gene (reference sequence). The CDR3, cysteine through phenylalanine, is 14 amino acids long. Just the 42-base CDR3 DNA is kept, in frame starting at base 1. A distance of 10 bases separates the germline ends of V and J, which lose 2 bases and 6 bases respectively. Overall study outcomes, separate from this receptor: Substantial breadth of spike-specific CD8+ and CD4+ T cell responses was reported after vaccination. Comparable non-spike TCR breadth was observed between vaccine and placebo recipients, consistent with only spike being contained in the vaccine. Compared with placebo recipients, Ad26.COV2.S recipients showed higher spike-specific TCR breadth (P = 0.0014). The study lacked the statistical power to compare responses across vaccine doses or regimens. The authors noted that total T cell responses may have been underestimated by the TCR breadth and depth analyses.

The sample's treatment or condition label is to be understood as: about 20 received Ad26.COV2.S at low or high dose, single or two shots; about 5 received placebo; per-sample allocation not given. For vaccine and placebo recipients, repertoires were sequenced using samples collected on day 63 after the first injection. Between 29 July and 7 August 2020, Cohort 1b enrolled 25 adults aged 18-55 years at one site in Boston, USA. Ad26.COV2.S was a replication-incompetent adenovirus type 26 vector that expressed a prefusion-stabilized SARS-CoV-2 spike protein derived from the original Wuhan strain. Concerning this clone itself: Its cognate antigen has yet to be identified. No much larger clone is present one base from it, and per-base qualities are unavailable.

This specimen was peripheral blood, taken in a trial of Ad26.COV2.S vaccine versus placebo. The rearranged chain carries TRBV7-9 and TRBJ2-2; possibly the D gene is TRBD2, per 5 matching bases. The sequence was collected from a person aged 18-65 years who received the Ad26.COV2.S COVID-19 vaccine or a placebo. The sequenced DNA: TGTGCCAGCAGCTTAAGAGGGCTCCCCGGGGAGCTGTTTTTT. Its coded protein is CASSLRGLPGELFF.